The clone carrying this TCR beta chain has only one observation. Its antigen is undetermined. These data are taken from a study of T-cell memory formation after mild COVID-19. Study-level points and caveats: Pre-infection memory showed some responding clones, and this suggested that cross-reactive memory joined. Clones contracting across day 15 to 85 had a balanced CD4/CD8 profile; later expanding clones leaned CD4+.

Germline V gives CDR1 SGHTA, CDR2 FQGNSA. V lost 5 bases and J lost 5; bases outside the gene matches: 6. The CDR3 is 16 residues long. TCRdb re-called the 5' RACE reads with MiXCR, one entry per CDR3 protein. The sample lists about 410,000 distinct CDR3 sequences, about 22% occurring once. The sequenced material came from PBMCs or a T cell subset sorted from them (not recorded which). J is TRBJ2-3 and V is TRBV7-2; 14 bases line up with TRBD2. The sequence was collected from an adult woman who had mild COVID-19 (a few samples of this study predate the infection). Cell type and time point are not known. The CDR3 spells CASSAGLAGVGDTQYF. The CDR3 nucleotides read TGTGCCAGCAGCGCGGGACTAGCGGGAGTTGGAGATACGCAGTATTTT.